These 16 T cell receptor beta chains were all obtained from the same sample, sequenced in a study of T-cell memory formation after mild COVID-19. Via MiXCR, TCRdb re-called the 5' RACE reads, giving one row per CDR3 protein. Of more than 250,000 distinct CDR3 sequences listed, roughly 18% are singletons. The sequencing sample was made of PBMCs or a T cell subset sorted from them (not recorded which). The receptors were gathered from a man aged 18 to 29 who had mild COVID-19 (a few samples of this study predate the infection). Cell type and time point are not known.

This clonotype was counted only a few times. V gene TRBV9 combines with J gene TRBJ2-5, with TRBD2 identical over 8 bases. J was trimmed by 4 bases and V by 0 bases; bases with no gene match: 8. The CDR3 has 16 amino acids. Germline loops: CDR1 SGDLS, CDR2 YYNGEE. CDR3 sequence (DNA): TGTGCCAGCAGCGTAGCGGGGGGGGGCCCGGGAGAGACCCAGTACTTC. Residues: CASSVAGGGPGETQYF.

V and J are TRBV7-9 and TRBJ2-1; D could derive from TRBD1 or TRBD2 (5 bases each). This CDR3 is 16 amino acids long. Trimming removed 4 bases at V and 3 bases at J, with 16 bases between. Germline-derived CDR1 and CDR2 are SEHNR and FQNEAQ (reference sequence). The CDR3 nucleotides are TGTGCCAGCAGCTCTCAGAGGGGTGGCCGCTACAATGAGCAGTTCTTC. Its translation: CASSSQRGGRYNEQFF. The variable domain in full, with the rest retrieved from reference TRBV7-9 and TRBJ2-1, is DTGVSQNPRHKITKRGQNVTFRCDPISEHNRLYWYRQTLGQGPEFLTYFQNEAQLEKSRLLSDRFSAERPKGSFSTLEIQRTEQGDSAMYLCASSSQRGGRYNEQFFGPGTRLTVL.

This clonotype was detected a few times. This chain links TRBV7-3 with TRBJ1-2; 7 bases fit TRBD1. The V gene's germline CDR1 is SGHTA and CDR2 FQGTGA. V shed 5 bases and J 4 bases; nucleotides not matched to a gene: 4. The CDR3 is made up of 13 amino acids. As DNA, the CDR3 is TGTGCCAGCAGCACCGGGACAGCCTATGGCTACACCTTC. This sequence encodes CASSTGTAYGYTF.

This clonotype came up a few times. The chain recombines TRBV5-1 with TRBJ2-3, with 7 bases matching TRBD2. Germline-derived CDR1 and CDR2 are SGHRS and YFSETQ. With 4 bases clipped from V and 0 bases from J, the junction kept 8 bases outside the gene matches. CDR3 length equals 16 residues. The CDR3 coding sequence is TGCGCCAGCAGCAACCCGTCTAGCGGTAGCACAGATACGCAGTATTTT. This sequence encodes CASSNPSSGSTDTQYF.

This clonotype was picked up a small number of times. V gene TRBV12-3 or TRBV12-4 combines with J gene TRBJ1-2, with D perhaps TRBD1 (6 bases). With 3 bases removed from V and 8 bases from J, the gap between germline ends came to 10 bases. This CDR3 is 12 amino acids long. The CDR3 nucleotides read TGTGCCAGCAGTTTCGGACAGTTCGGCTACACCTTC. Translated: CASSFGQFGYTF.

This clonotype was recorded a few times. The CDR3 here is CASSRGRGYGYTF. CDR3 DNA sequence: TGTGCCAGCAGTCGCGGGAGAGGCTATGGCTACACCTTC. The chain joins TRBV12-3 or TRBV12-4 to TRBJ1-2; D unclear. V gave up 5 bases and J gave up 4 bases, with 11 bases separating them. The CDR3 length is 13 residues.

The J gene is TRBJ1-2, the V gene TRBV14; TRBD1 is a possible D gene (5 bases). Germline V gene lookup returns CDR1 SGHDN and CDR2 FVKESK. V was pared by 4 bases and J by 0 bases, with 12 bases between. The CDR3 length is 15 residues. The CDR3 coding sequence is TGTGCCAGCAGCCCACGACAGTCCCCTAACTATGGCTACACCTTC. Translation gives CASSPRQSPNYGYTF.

In this sample, this clonotype turned up a few times. The chain employs TRBV5-1 and TRBJ2-2; 9 nucleotides line up with TRBD1. This CDR3 has 14 amino acids. Germline V gene data show CDR1 as SGHRS and CDR2 as YFSETQ. With V trimmed by 4 bases and J by 6 bases, 4 bases remained unmatched. CDR3 sequence (DNA): TGCGCCAGCAGCCTGGGACAGGGTGCCGGGGAGCTGTTTTTT. Amino acid sequence: CASSLGQGAGELFF.

The chain is built from TRBV27 and TRBJ2-2; 8 bases align to TRBD1. The CDR3 totals 17 residues. With V trimmed by 5 bases and J by 6 bases, 14 bases remained unmatched. Germline V gene sequence: CDR1 MNHEY, CDR2 SMNVEV (reference sequence). Here the CDR3 reads CASSPDRTGTFAGELFF. The CDR3 DNA sequence: TGTGCCAGCAGTCCCGACCGGACAGGGACCTTCGCCGGGGAGCTGTTTTTT.

This clonotype has a count of ten or more. The chain recombines TRBV6-1 with TRBJ2-1; the D is unclear. Germline CDR1 MNHNS, CDR2 SASEGT. The CDR3 length is 12 residues. The V gene lost 5 bases and the J gene lost 5 bases, with 7 bases spanning the gap. The CDR3: CASSPRNNEQFF. The CDR3 DNA is TGTGCCAGCAGTCCGAGGAACAATGAGCAGTTCTTC.

This clonotype appeared a few times. This chain uses TRBV6-5 with TRBJ1-2; no definite D call. This CDR3 is 13 amino acids long. Germline loops: CDR1 MNHEY, CDR2 SVGAGI. Trimming removed 6 bases from V and 5 bases from J, with 13 bases in between. DNA of the CDR3: TGTGCCAGCAGCGCAACGTTCGAGTATGGCTACACCTTC. It translates to CASSATFEYGYTF.

The genes are TRBV4-1 and TRBJ2-1; 10 bases are shared with TRBD1. This CDR3 region has 16 residues. Germline CDR1 MGHRA, CDR2 YSYEKL. Trimming cost V 4 bases and J 2 bases; bases outside gene matches: 5. CDR3 amino acids: CASSRLDRGTYNEQFF. In DNA form, the CDR3 reads TGCGCCAGCAGCCGCTTGGACAGGGGGACCTACAATGAGCAGTTCTTC.

At least ten counts were recorded for this clonotype. The chain has TRBV7-3 and TRBJ2-3, with D possibly TRBD2 on 5 matching bases. The length of the CDR3 is 14 residues. Per germline, CDR1 SGHTA and CDR2 FQGTGA. Trimming stripped 2 bases from V and 6 bases from J, with 12 bases between. The CDR3 sequence: CASSLRASSDTQYF. The CDR3 DNA reads as TGTGCCAGCAGCTTACGGGCTAGCAGCGATACGCAGTATTTT.

V is TRBV12-3 or TRBV12-4 and J is TRBJ1-3; D may be TRBD1 (5 bases). This CDR3 has 15 amino acids. Trimming stripped 2 bases from V and 3 bases from J, with 11 bases between. The CDR3 sequence: CASSLFGTYGNTIYF. In DNA, the CDR3 is TGTGCCAGCAGTTTATTCGGGACGTATGGAAACACCATATATTTT.

The sample holds a few counts of this clonotype. The rearrangement uses TRBV11-2 and TRBJ2-7, with D perhaps matching TRBD2 (6 bases). The CDR3 has 13 residues. Germline V gene sequence: CDR1 SGHAT, CDR2 FQNNGV. Trimming cost V 3 bases and J 4 bases, with 10 bases left between them. The CDR3 DNA is TGTGCCAGCAGCTTGGGACTGGAATACGAGCAGTACGTC. Its translation: CASSLGLEYEQYV.

This clonotype appeared many times. The rearrangement joins TRBV7-9 to TRBJ1-1; unclear D gene. The V and J ends lost 2 bases and 1 base respectively, with 5 bases between them. Germline-derived CDR1 and CDR2 are SEHNR and FQNEAQ (reference sequence). The CDR3 spans 13 residues. The CDR3 reads CASSLQENTEAFF. In DNA, the CDR3 is TGTGCCAGCAGCTTACAGGAGAACACTGAAGCTTTCTTT.